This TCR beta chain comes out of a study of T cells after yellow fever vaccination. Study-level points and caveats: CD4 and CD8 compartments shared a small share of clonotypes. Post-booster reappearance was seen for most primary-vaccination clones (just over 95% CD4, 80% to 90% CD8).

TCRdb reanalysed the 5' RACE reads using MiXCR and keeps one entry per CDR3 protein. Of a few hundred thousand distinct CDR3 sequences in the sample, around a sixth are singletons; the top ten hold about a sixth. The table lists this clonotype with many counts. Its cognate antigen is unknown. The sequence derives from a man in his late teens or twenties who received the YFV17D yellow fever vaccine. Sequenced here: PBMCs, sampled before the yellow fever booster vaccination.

As DNA, the CDR3 is TGTGCCAGCAGCCAAGGGACTAGCGGGGGGGCAGATACGCAGTATTTT. This encodes CASSQGTSGGADTQYF. V and J are TRBV4-2 and TRBJ2-3, with 15 bases lining up with TRBD2. Germline V CDR1 and CDR2: LGHNA, YNFKEQ. V was clipped by 1 base and J by 4 bases; unmatched bases: 0. This CDR3 comprises 16 residues.